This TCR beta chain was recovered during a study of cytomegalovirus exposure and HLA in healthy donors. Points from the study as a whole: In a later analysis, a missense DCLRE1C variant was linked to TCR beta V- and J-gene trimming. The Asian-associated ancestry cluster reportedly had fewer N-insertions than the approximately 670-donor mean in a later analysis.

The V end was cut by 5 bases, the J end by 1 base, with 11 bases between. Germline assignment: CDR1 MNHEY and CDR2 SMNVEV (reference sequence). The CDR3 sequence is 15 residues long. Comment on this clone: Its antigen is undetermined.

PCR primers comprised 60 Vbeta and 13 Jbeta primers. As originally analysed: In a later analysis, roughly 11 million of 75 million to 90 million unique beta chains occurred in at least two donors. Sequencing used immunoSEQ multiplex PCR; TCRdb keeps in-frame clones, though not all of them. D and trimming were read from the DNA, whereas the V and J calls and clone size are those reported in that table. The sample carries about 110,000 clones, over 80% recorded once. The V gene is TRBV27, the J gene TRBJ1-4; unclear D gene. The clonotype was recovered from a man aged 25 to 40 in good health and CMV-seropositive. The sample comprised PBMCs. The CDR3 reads CASSGGVRTNEKLFF. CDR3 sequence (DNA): TGTGCCAGCAGTGGCGGCGTACGAACTAATGAAAAACTGTTTTTT.